Below are 29 T cell receptor beta chains sequenced from a single sample in a study of T-cell reconstitution after alpha-beta-depleted transplantation in children. Using unique molecular identifiers, the investigators prepared the TCRbeta library. TCRdb reprocessed the PCR reads with MiXCR, giving one entry per CDR3 protein. The sample carries over 450,000 distinct CDR3 sequences, 10% to 13% recorded once. Sample: PBMCs, taken before TCRalphabeta/CD19-depleted stem cell transplant. The receptors stem from a child under 10 years old with inherited bone marrow failure, due to receive a stem cell transplant.

This clonotype was seen at least ten times. The V and J genes are TRBV4-3 and TRBJ2-3; TRBD1 agrees at 7 bases. The CDR3 sequence is 14 residues long. V dropped 4 bases and J dropped 1; count of bases not matched to a gene: 2. Germline V gene data show CDR1 as LGHNA and CDR2 as YSLEER. CDR3 sequence: CASSPGTGTDTQYF. CDR3 coding DNA: TGCGCCAGCAGCCCGGGGACAGGCACAGATACGCAGTATTTT.

This clonotype showed up many times. This chain connects TRBV6-6 to TRBJ1-2; D remains unclear. Trimming removed 8 bases from V and 1 base from J, with 8 bases in between. CDR1 and CDR2 from the germline V gene are MNHNY and SVGAGI (reference sequence). The CDR3 totals 12 residues. The CDR3 sequence: CASQAVNYGYTF. Written as DNA, the CDR3 is TGTGCCAGCCAGGCGGTTAACTATGGCTACACCTTC.

The chain couples TRBV5-1 to TRBJ1-4; D is unresolved. Germline V lookup: CDR1 SGHRS, CDR2 YFSETQ. With 1 base removed from V and 8 bases from J, the gap between germline ends came to 12 bases. The CDR3 sequence is 14 residues long. In nucleotides, the CDR3 is TGCGCCAGCAGCTTGACAGTAGAGGACGAAAAACTGTTTTTT. This sequence encodes CASSLTVEDEKLFF.

The rearrangement joins TRBV7-9 to TRBJ2-1; 7 nucleotides agree with TRBD1. The V gene end was trimmed by 3 bases and the J gene end by 0 bases; junction bases not matched to a gene: 5. Germline V gives CDR1 SEHNR, CDR2 FQNEAQ (reference sequence). This CDR3 region has 16 residues. CDR3 coding DNA: TGTGCCAGCAGCTTCATGACAGGGTCCTCCTACAATGAGCAGTTCTTC. It specifies CASSFMTGSSYNEQFF. Full variable domain (rest looked up from reference TRBV7-9 and TRBJ2-1): DTGVSQNPRHKITKRGQNVTFRCDPISEHNRLYWYRQTLGQGPEFLTYFQNEAQLEKSRLLSDRFSAERPKGSFSTLEIQRTEQGDSAMYLCASSFMTGSSYNEQFFGPGTRLTVL.

There are a few counts of this clonotype. The chain links TRBV28 to TRBJ2-7, with D hard to call. This CDR3 is 14 amino acids long. The V end lost 4 bases, the J end lost 0 bases, and 10 bases lay between the germline ends. CDR1 is MDHEN, CDR2 SYDVKM, per germline. This CDR3 reads CASSSTLSSYEQYF. The CDR3 nucleotides read TGTGCCAGCAGTTCGACCCTGAGCTCCTACGAGCAGTACTTC.

The V call is TRBV4-1, the J call TRBJ2-1; TRBD1 is a possible D gene (6 bases). Trimming took 4 bases from V and 6 from J, leaving 13 bases between them. The CDR3 loop spans 14 amino acids. Germline V gene data show CDR1 as MGHRA and CDR2 as YSYEKL. In nucleotides, the CDR3 is TGCGCCAGCAGCCCAGGGGAAAGTTTCAATGAGCAGTTCTTC. This gives the protein CASSPGESFNEQFF.

Of note for this clonotype: Since a much larger clone is just one base distant, this may be a read error. The rearrangement links TRBV15 to TRBJ1-2; 7 nucleotides align to TRBD1. Germline V gene sequence: CDR1 LNHNV, CDR2 YYDKDF (reference sequence). The CDR3 loop spans 15 amino acids. CDR3 DNA sequence: TGTGCCACCAGCAGAGGGGGCCAAGGGGGCTATGGCCACACCTTC. This gives the protein CATSRGGQGGYGHTF. Supplemented by reference TRBV15 and TRBJ1-2, the full variable domain reads DAMVIQNPRYQVTQFGKPVTLSCSQTLNHNVMYWYQQKSSQAPKLLFHYYDKDFNNEADTPDNFQSRRPNTSFCFLDIRSPGLGDTAMYLCATSRGGQGGYGHTFGSGTRLTVV.

This clonotype was counted many times. The rearrangement uses TRBV19 and TRBJ2-1, with unresolved D. There are 17 residues in the CDR3. Germline V gene data show CDR1 as LNHDA and CDR2 as SQIVND (reference sequence). The germline V and J ends were trimmed by 3 bases and 0 bases, with 15 bases remaining between them. CDR3 coding DNA: TGTGCCAGTAGTATTGCGCGTTACGAGAGCTCCTACAATGAGCAGTTCTTC. This encodes CASSIARYESSYNEQFF.

This clonotype showed up many times. V is TRBV28 and J is TRBJ2-6; D is ambiguous. The CDR3 runs to 14 residues. The V gene lost 2 bases and the J gene lost 2 bases, with 4 bases spanning the gap. CDR1 MDHEN and CDR2 SYDVKM come from the germline V gene. In nucleotides, the CDR3 is TGTGCCAGCAGTTTAACAGCTGGGGCCAACGTCCTGACTTTC. Protein: CASSLTAGANVLTF.

This clonotype was counted many times. The chain recombines TRBV20-1 with TRBJ1-4; D may be TRBD1 (6 bases). Between the trimmed V and J ends, which lost 6 bases and 4 bases, there was a span of 21 bases. The germline V gene encodes CDR1 DFQATT and CDR2 SNEGSKA (reference sequence). The CDR3 is made up of 16 amino acids. The CDR3 sequence: CSALTPGQPINEKLFF. The CDR3 nucleotides are TGCAGTGCCCTCACCCCAGGACAGCCAATTAATGAAAAACTGTTTTTT.

This clonotype appeared many times. V is TRBV7-9 and J is TRBJ2-5; possibly TRBD2 for D (6 bases). The CDR3 is made up of 13 amino acids. The V and J ends lost 1 base and 5 bases respectively, with 8 bases between them. Germline CDR1 is SEHNR and CDR2 is FQNEAQ (reference sequence). In DNA form, the CDR3 reads TGTGCCAGCAGCTTAGGACTAGTCGAGACCCAGTACTTC. Residues: CASSLGLVETQYF.

This clonotype has at least ten counts. J is TRBJ1-4 and V is TRBV4-2; D remains ambiguous. The ends were cut back, 1 base at V and 8 bases at J, with 8 bases in the middle. Germline V CDR1 and CDR2: LGHNA, YNFKEQ. This CDR3 contains 13 residues. CDR3 region: CASSQVDAEKLFF. CDR3 bases: TGTGCCAGCAGCCAAGTTGATGCCGAAAAACTGTTTTTT.

This clonotype was observed many times. The rearrangement uses TRBV6-5 and TRBJ2-5, with 7 bases fitting TRBD1. V dropped 2 bases and J dropped 4; count of bases not matched to a gene: 4. The germline gives CDR1 MNHEY, CDR2 SVGAGI. The CDR3 has 14 amino acids. CDR3 loop: CASSYVGQRETQYF. For the CDR3, the DNA is TGTGCCAGCAGTTACGTGGGACAGCGAGAGACCCAGTACTTC.

This chain connects TRBV12-3 or TRBV12-4 to TRBJ2-1; D is ambiguous. The length of the CDR3 is 14 residues. V was trimmed by 3 bases and J by 9 bases, leaving 15 bases between them. The CDR3 bases are TGTGCCAGCAGTTTGGGCTCCCCATCTGGTGAGCAGTTCTTC. It is translated as CASSLGSPSGEQFF.

The CDR3 DNA is TGTGCCAGCGCTATAGCGGGAGATCACGAGCAGTACTTC. Protein sequence: CASAIAGDHEQYF. The V and J genes are TRBV7-9 and TRBJ2-7; 9 bases line up with TRBD2. Per the germline V gene, CDR1 is SEHNR and CDR2 is FQNEAQ (reference sequence). The CDR3 is 13 amino acids. The ends lost 8 bases at V and 5 bases at J; junction bases unmatched: 7.

The sample holds many counts of this clonotype. The chain combines TRBV4-3 with TRBJ2-3; a weak D match, TRBD2 (5 bases). Deletions cut 4 bases from V and 11 bases from J, with 19 bases between. CDR1 is LGHNA, CDR2 YSLEER, per germline. The CDR3 has 14 residues. Here the CDR3 reads CASSRVTGTRLQYF. The CDR3 region has the DNA TGCGCCAGCAGCCGAGTGACGGGAACCCGTTTGCAGTATTTT.

In its sample, this clonotype was seen many times. The chain links TRBV7-9 to TRBJ2-7; 12 positions match TRBD2. Trimming removed 2 bases from V and 4 bases from J; junction bases left unmatched: 3. The CDR3 extends over 15 amino acids. Germline assignment: CDR1 SEHNR and CDR2 FQNEAQ (reference sequence). CDR3 nucleotides: TGTGCCAGCAGCTTACCGACTAGCGGGAGTTACGAGCAGTACTTC. Its translation: CASSLPTSGSYEQYF.

For this clonotype: A single base separates this from a much larger clone, so it may be a read error. The chain is built from TRBV12-5 and TRBJ2-7; D uncertain. The CDR3 covers 9 residues. The V end lost 10 bases, the J end lost 5 bases, and 6 bases lay between the germline ends. Germline values: CDR1 LGHNT, CDR2 FRNRAP. CDR3: CAKDDEQYF. In nucleotides, the CDR3 is TGTGCTAAGGACGACGAGCAGTACTTC.

Many counts were recorded for this clonotype. V gene TRBV15 combines with J gene TRBJ2-2; D gene unclear. Per the germline V gene, CDR1 is LNHNV and CDR2 is YYDKDF (reference sequence). Trimming cost V 1 base and J 6 bases, with 0 bases left between them. The CDR3 loop spans 11 amino acids. For the CDR3, the DNA is TGTGCCACCAGCAGAGCCGGGGAGCTGTTTTTT. This gives the protein CATSRAGELFF. Together with reference TRBV15 and TRBJ2-2, the CDR3 gives the full variable domain: DAMVIQNPRYQVTQFGKPVTLSCSQTLNHNVMYWYQQKSSQAPKLLFHYYDKDFNNEADTPDNFQSRRPNTSFCFLDIRSPGLGDTAMYLCATSRAGELFFGEGSRLTVL.

The sample holds many counts of this clonotype. The rearrangement uses TRBV7-9 and TRBJ1-2; D is undetermined. The CDR3 has 15 residues. V dropped 4 bases and J dropped 0 bases, with 12 bases sitting between them. Germline lookup yields CDR1 SEHNR and CDR2 FQNEAQ (reference sequence). CDR3 residues: CASSSSWGPNYGYTF. The CDR3 region has the DNA TGTGCCAGCAGCTCGAGTTGGGGTCCTAACTATGGCTACACCTTC.

This clonotype was detected many times. The chain has TRBV20-1 and TRBJ2-3; TRBD2 agrees at 9 bases. Germline trimming cut 6 bases from V and 1 base from J; bases unmatched to any gene: 5. Germline V gene lookup returns CDR1 DFQATT and CDR2 SNEGSKA (reference sequence). The length of the CDR3 is 14 residues. This CDR3 reads CSAPRTSGTDTQYF. For the CDR3, the DNA is TGCAGTGCACCCCGGACTAGCGGCACAGATACGCAGTATTTT.

The chain couples TRBV20-1 to TRBJ2-1; TRBD2 agrees at 7 bases. This CDR3 contains 14 residues. V dropped 3 bases and J dropped 5; count of bases not matched to a gene: 7. The V gene's germline CDR1 is DFQATT and CDR2 SNEGSKA (reference sequence). The CDR3 loop is CSASGLAANNEQFF. The CDR3 region has the DNA TGCAGTGCTAGTGGGCTAGCGGCCAACAATGAGCAGTTCTTC.

This clonotype has a count of ten or more. This chain links TRBV10-3 with TRBJ2-7; D could derive from TRBD1 or TRBD2 (6 bases each). V was trimmed by 3 bases and J by 12 bases, leaving 15 bases between them. Germline V CDR1 and CDR2: ENHRY, SYGVKD. The CDR3 length is 12 residues. The CDR3 DNA is TGTGCCATCAGTGACGCAGGAGGGGGTGGGTACTTC. As protein: CAISDAGGGGYF.

The rearrangement links TRBV23-1 to TRBJ2-1; tentative D call: TRBD1 (5 bases). TRBV23-1 is labeled an ORF, and its function is uncertain. This CDR3 has 20 amino acids. V was cut by 2 bases and J by 3 bases, with 26 bases left in between. The CDR3 DNA follows: TGCGCCAGCAGTCAAATGGTGACAGATGTCGGTCTAGGTTGCTACAATGAGCAGTTCTTC. Encoded protein: CASSQMVTDVGLGCYNEQFF.

This clonotype was recorded many times. This sequence joins TRBV20-1 and TRBJ2-1; D is uncertain. The length of the CDR3 is 12 residues. Germline V gives CDR1 DFQATT, CDR2 SNEGSKA (reference sequence). With 6 bases removed from V and 2 bases from J, the gap between germline ends came to 8 bases. CDR3 region: CSAPLTYNEQFF. CDR3 DNA sequence: TGCAGTGCCCCGCTCACCTACAATGAGCAGTTCTTC.

Many counts were recorded for this clonotype. The J gene is TRBJ1-1, the V gene TRBV29-1; D unclear. Trimming took off 3 bases at V and 3 bases at J, with 5 bases between the two ends. This CDR3 contains 11 residues. Germline CDR1 reads SQVTM; CDR2 reads ANQGSEA. The CDR3 coding sequence is TGCAGCGTTGACTCCCACACTGAAGCTTTCTTT. Translated: CSVDSHTEAFF.

This clonotype was observed at least ten times. The genes are TRBV7-8 and TRBJ2-1; TRBD2 matches 12 bases. J was trimmed by 4 bases and V by 2 bases; bases with no gene match: 3. The germline V gene encodes CDR1 SGHVS and CDR2 FQNEAQ. CDR3 length: 16 amino acids. CDR3 sequence (DNA): TGTGCCAGCAGCTTACCCGGGACTAGCGGGTACAATGAGCAGTTCTTC. It codes for CASSLPGTSGYNEQFF.

This clonotype was observed at least ten times. The genes are TRBV7-9 and TRBJ1-2; no clear D. V was pared by 1 base and J by 5 bases, with 11 bases between. The germline V gene encodes CDR1 SEHNR and CDR2 FQNEAQ (reference sequence). The CDR3 length is 14 residues. The CDR3 protein is CASSLDTANYGYTF. As DNA, the CDR3 is TGTGCCAGCAGCTTAGATACGGCCAATTATGGCTACACCTTC.

This clonotype was recorded a few times. The V call is TRBV7-9, the J call TRBJ2-4, with D possibly TRBD2 on 5 matching bases. Germline-derived CDR1 and CDR2 are SEHNR and FQNEAQ (reference sequence). The CDR3 covers 15 residues. V lost 2 bases to trimming and J lost 3 bases, with 11 bases between them. CDR3 bases: TGTGCCAGCAGCTTATCCGGGGTATACAAAAACATTCAGTACTTC. Amino acid sequence: CASSLSGVYKNIQYF. Based on the CDR3 plus reference TRBV7-9 and TRBJ2-4, the full variable domain is DTGVSQNPRHKITKRGQNVTFRCDPISEHNRLYWYRQTLGQGPEFLTYFQNEAQLEKSRLLSDRFSAERPKGSFSTLEIQRTEQGDSAMYLCASSLSGVYKNIQYFGAGTRLSVL.